This T cell receptor beta chain was recovered during a study of a mutant IDH1 vaccine in newly diagnosed glioma. Time point here: baseline, week 1 (first vaccination visit). The treatment was: pre-vaccination baseline after standard-of-care therapy. Looked up from germline, CDR1 is LNHDA and CDR2 is SQIVND (reference sequence). V was shortened by 4 bases and J by 0 bases, with 15 bases between the two germline ends. CDR3 size: 17 residues. Using immunoSEQ multiplex PCR, the repertoire was profiled, and TCRdb retains in-frame clones only, with some absent. The sample contains about 67,000 clones, around four fifths of which appear only once.

The chain couples TRBV19 to TRBJ1-4; D unclear. The sequence derives from a woman between 18 and 30 years old with glioma. Some clones in this sample may be carry-over from other donors' samples. The input for sequencing was peripheral blood mononuclear cells (PBMCs), taken from a glioma patient treated with radiotherapy, temozolomide or both. Here the CDR3 DNA reads TGTGCCAGTAGTACCGACTCGTGGCAGACAACTAATGAAAAACTGTTTTTT. It is translated as CASSTDSWQTTNEKLFF.